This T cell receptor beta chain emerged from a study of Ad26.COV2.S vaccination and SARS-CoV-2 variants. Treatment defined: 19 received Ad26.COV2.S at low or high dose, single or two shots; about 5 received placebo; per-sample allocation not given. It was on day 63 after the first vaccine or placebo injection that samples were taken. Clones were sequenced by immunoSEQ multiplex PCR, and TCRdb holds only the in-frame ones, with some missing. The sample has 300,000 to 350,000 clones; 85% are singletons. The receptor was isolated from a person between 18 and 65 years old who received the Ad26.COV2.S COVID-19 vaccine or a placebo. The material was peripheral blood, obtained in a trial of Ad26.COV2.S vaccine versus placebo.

CDR3 bases: TGTGCCAGCAGCTGGGGGACAGGCTCCTACGAGCAGTACTTC. Translation: CASSWGTGSYEQYF. The J gene is TRBJ2-7, the V gene TRBV5-6; 8 nucleotides agree with TRBD1. Germline V lookup: CDR1 SGHDT, CDR2 YYEEEE. There are 14 residues in the CDR3. The J segment lost 0 bases and the V segment lost 3 bases, leaving 2 bases of the junction unmatched.